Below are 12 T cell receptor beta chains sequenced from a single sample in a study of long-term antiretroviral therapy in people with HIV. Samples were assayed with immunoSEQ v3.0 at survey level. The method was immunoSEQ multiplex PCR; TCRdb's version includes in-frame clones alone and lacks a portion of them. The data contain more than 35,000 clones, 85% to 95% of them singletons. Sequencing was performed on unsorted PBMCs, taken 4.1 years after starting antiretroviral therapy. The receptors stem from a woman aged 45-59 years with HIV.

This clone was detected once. CDR3 sequence reads: CASSPGLYGYTF. CDR3 nucleotide sequence: TGTGCCAGCAGCCCAGGGTTATATGGCTACACCTTC. The chain joins TRBV11-2 to TRBJ1-2; D perhaps matches TRBD1 (5 bases). The ends were cut back, 5 bases at V and 5 bases at J, with 9 bases in the middle. Germline V gene lookup returns CDR1 SGHAT and CDR2 FQNNGV. The CDR3 extends over 12 amino acids.

Here the CDR3 reads CASSWTGGAGYTF. In DNA form, the CDR3 reads TGTGCCAGCAGTTGGACAGGCGGGGCGGGCTACACCTTC. The chain is built from TRBV6-1 and TRBJ1-2; 7 bases line up with TRBD1. The CDR3 has 13 residues. The junction had 8 bases not matched to a gene; V was cut back by 5 bases and J by 8 bases. Germline lookup yields CDR1 MNHNS and CDR2 SASEGT.

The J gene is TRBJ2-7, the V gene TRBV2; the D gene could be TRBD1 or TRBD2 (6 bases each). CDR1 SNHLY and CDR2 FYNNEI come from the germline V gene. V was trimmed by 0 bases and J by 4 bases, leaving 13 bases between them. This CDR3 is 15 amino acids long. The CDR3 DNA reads TGTGCCAGCAGTGAAGCCCGACAGGCGGGATACGAGCAGTACTTC. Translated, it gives CASSEARQAGYEQYF.

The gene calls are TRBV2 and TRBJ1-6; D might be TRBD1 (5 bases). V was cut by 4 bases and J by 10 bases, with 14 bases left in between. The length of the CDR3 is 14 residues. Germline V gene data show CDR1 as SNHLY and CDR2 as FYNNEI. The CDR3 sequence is CASSAVRGNSPLHF. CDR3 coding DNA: TGTGCCAGCAGTGCGGTAAGGGGTAACTCACCCCTCCACTTT.

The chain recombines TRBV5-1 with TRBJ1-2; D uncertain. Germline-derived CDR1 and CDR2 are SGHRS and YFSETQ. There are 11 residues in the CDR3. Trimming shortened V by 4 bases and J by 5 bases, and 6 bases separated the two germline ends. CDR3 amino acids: CASSAGYGYTF. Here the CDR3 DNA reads TGCGCCAGCAGCGCCGGATATGGCTACACCTTC.

In nucleotides, the CDR3 is TGTGCCATCAGTGCGACCCAGGATAACACAGATACGCAGTATTTT. It is translated as CAISATQDNTDTQYF. The rearrangement uses TRBV10-3 and TRBJ2-3; D is uncertain. The CDR3 has 15 residues. Trimming removed 4 bases at V and 2 bases at J, with 13 bases between. The germline gives CDR1 ENHRY, CDR2 SYGVKD.

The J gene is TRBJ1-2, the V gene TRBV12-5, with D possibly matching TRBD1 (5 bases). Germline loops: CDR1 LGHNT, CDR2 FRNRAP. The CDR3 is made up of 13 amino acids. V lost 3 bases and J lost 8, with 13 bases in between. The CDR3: CASGFDGGSGYTF. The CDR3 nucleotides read TGTGCTAGTGGTTTTGACGGGGGGAGCGGCTACACCTTC.

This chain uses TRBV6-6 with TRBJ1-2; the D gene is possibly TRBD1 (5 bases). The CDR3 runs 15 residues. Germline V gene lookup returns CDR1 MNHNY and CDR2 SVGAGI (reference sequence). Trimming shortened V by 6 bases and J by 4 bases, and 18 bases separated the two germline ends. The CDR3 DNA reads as TGTGCCAGCAGCCCCGGGGAGGGGTTGGGCTATGGCTACACCTTC. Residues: CASSPGEGLGYGYTF.

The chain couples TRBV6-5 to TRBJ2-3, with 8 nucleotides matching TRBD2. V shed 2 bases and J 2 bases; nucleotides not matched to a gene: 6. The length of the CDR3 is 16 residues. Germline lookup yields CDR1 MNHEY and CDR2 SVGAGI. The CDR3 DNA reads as TGTGCCAGCAGTTACGCTCGCGGGGGGTACACAGATACGCAGTATTTT. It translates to CASSYARGGYTDTQYF.

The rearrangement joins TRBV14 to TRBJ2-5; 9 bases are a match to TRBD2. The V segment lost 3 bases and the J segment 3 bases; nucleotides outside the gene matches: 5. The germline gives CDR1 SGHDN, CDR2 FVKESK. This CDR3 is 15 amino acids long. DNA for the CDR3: TGTGCCAGCAGCCAGCTAGCGGGGATCGAAGAGACCCAGTACTTC. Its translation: CASSQLAGIEETQYF.

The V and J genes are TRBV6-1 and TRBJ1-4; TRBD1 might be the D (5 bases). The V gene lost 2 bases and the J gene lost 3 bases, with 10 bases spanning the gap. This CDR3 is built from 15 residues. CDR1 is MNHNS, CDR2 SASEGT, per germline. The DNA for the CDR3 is TGTGCCAGCAGTGAATGGGGGGAACCTAATGAAAAACTGTTTTTT. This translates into CASSEWGEPNEKLFF.

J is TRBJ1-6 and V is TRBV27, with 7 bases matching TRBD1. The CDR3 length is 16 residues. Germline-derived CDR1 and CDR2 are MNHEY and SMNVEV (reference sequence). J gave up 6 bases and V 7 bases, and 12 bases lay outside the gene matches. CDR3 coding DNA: TGTGCCAGCACCCAGGGGGGGCGCGTTGGTAATTCACCCCTCCACTTT. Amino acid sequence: CASTQGGRVGNSPLHF.